The rows below give T cell receptor beta chains drawn from one sample of a study of PD-1 blockade in mismatch repair-deficient tumors. Repertoires were generated with immunoSEQ multiplex PCR, while TCRdb's copy carries only in-frame clones and drops some. The sample carries 90,000 to 130,000 clones, about 80% recorded once. Sample: peripheral blood, taken about 60 weeks after starting pembrolizumab. All receptors come from an adult with mismatch repair-deficient cancer. The CDR3 runs from the conserved cysteine through the conserved F or W. A D gene is named only where the DNA matches it firmly. Size is omitted from some rows. Given values are once, few, many or a class for expanded clones.

V	size	J	D	DNA	CDR3
TRBV4-1	-	TRBJ2-1	TRBD2	TGCGCCAGCAGCCAAGAACAGCGGGAGGGGGATGAGCAGTTCTTC	CASSQEQREGDEQFF
TRBV9	-	TRBJ2-7	-	TGTGCCAGCACCAGGACAGCGGAGGTCTACGAGCAGTACTTC	CASTRTAEVYEQYF
TRBV30	once	TRBJ1-2	-	TGTGCCTGGACCCTTGGTGGTCACTATGGCTACACCTTC	CAWTLGGHYGYTF
TRBV6-1	-	TRBJ2-7	-	TGTGCCAGCAGTGAGGCGGCAGGGAGCTCCTACGAGCAGTACTTC	CASSEAAGSSYEQYF
TRBV19	few	TRBJ2-1	TRBD2	TGTGCCAGTACCCCACCGGGACTAGCGGGAATGAATGAGCAGTTCTTC	CASTPPGLAGMNEQFF
TRBV9	-	TRBJ1-1	TRBD1	TGTGCCAGCAGCGTAGGGCCAGGGGGCGATGGCACTGAAGCTTTCTTT	CASSVGPGGDGTEAFF
TRBV7-8	-	TRBJ2-1	TRBD2	TGTGCCAGCAGCTATACTATGGGACTAGAAGGTGCCATTGAGCAGTTCTTC	CASSYTMGLEGAIEQFF
TRBV7-9	-	TRBJ2-1	-	TGTGCCAGCAGCCCGGGACGGAGAGACAATGAGCAGTTCTTC	CASSPGRRDNEQFF
TRBV7-9	-	TRBJ2-5	-	TGTGCCGGGGCGGGGAACCAAGAGACCCAGTACTTC	CAGAGNQETQYF
TRBV9	-	TRBJ2-3	TRBD2	TGTGCCAGCAGCGTACTGGGGCGGGAGGGCCGCGCAGATACGCAGTATTTT	CASSVLGREGRADTQYF
TRBV7-3	-	TRBJ1-4	-	TGTGCCAGCAGCTCCCTAACGGACAAAGGGGCCCTCTTAGCTAATGAAAAACTGTTTTTT	CASSSLTDKGALLANEKLFF
TRBV11-1	-	TRBJ2-1	-	TGTGCCAGCAGCCCTAGATTCGCTGAGCAGTTCTTC	CASSPRFAEQFF
TRBV14	-	TRBJ2-3	-	TGTGCCAGCAGCCAAGGTGGCGCAGATACGCAGTATTTT	CASSQGGADTQYF
TRBV4-2	-	TRBJ2-7	TRBD1	TGTGCCAGCAGCGAGGGACAGAGCTACGAGCAGTACTTC	CASSEGQSYEQYF
TRBV18	-	TRBJ2-7	-	TGTGCCAGCTCAACCCTGGATGGTCGGAGAGCTGCCCCCTACGAGCAGTACTTC	CASSTLDGRRAAPYEQYF
TRBV7-3	few	TRBJ1-1	-	TGTGCCAGCAGCTTATCCGGCCTACATAACACTGAAGCTTTCTTT	CASSLSGLHNTEAFF
TRBV18	-	TRBJ1-2	-	TGTGCCAGCTCACCTATGGATATAAGGTTGAACTATGGCTACACCTTC	CASSPMDIRLNYGYTF
TRBV7-9	once	TRBJ2-1	-	TGTGCCAGCAGCCGCGGGTACTACAATGAGCAGTTCTTC	CASSRGYYNEQFF
TRBV5-1	-	TRBJ1-1	-	TGCGCCAGCAGCTTGGGGGATGGACCTACGAACACTGAAGCTTTCTTT	CASSLGDGPTNTEAFF
TRBV19	-	TRBJ2-1	-	TGTGCCAGTAGTATAGATCGGTTACCTAGTTACAATGAGCAGTTCTTC	CASSIDRLPSYNEQFF
TRBV28	-	TRBJ1-3	-	TGTGCCACCACAAGGGGCTCTGGAAACACCATATATTTT	CATTRGSGNTIYF
TRBV11-3	-	TRBJ2-1	-	TGTGCCAGCAGCTTGGACGGCTACAATGAGCAGTTCTTC	CASSLDGYNEQFF
TRBV19	-	TRBJ2-1	TRBD2	TGTGCCAGTACTACTAGCGCAAGGAGCTCCTACAATGAGCAGTTCTTC	CASTTSARSSYNEQFF
TRBV29-1	-	TRBJ2-1	TRBD2	TGCAGCGTTCCCCATCTAGCGGGGGGGCAGTTCTTC	CSVPHLAGGQFF
TRBV29-1	few	TRBJ1-2	TRBD1	TGCAGCGTTGCGGGGACAGTCTATGGCTACACCTTC	CSVAGTVYGYTF
TRBV20-1	few	TRBJ2-1	-	TGCAGTGCTTTTTTGGACCAGCGCTGGTTCTTC	CSAFLDQRWFF
TRBV19	-	TRBJ1-4	-	TGTGCCAGTAGTATAGCGGGGAATGAAAAACTGTTTTTT	CASSIAGNEKLFF
TRBV7-6	-	TRBJ2-1	-	TGTGCCAGCAGCTTAGGGACCCGAGAAACGGAGCAGTTCTTC	CASSLGTRETEQFF
TRBV5-5	-	TRBJ1-5	-	TGTGCCAGCAGCCCGGACGGCGGTAATCAGCCCCAGCATTTT	CASSPDGGNQPQHF
TRBV11-3	-	TRBJ2-7	-	TGTGCCAGCAGCTTATTGGCCTCCTCCTACGAGCAGTACTTC	CASSLLASSYEQYF
TRBV7-8	-	TRBJ1-1	-	TGTGCCAGCAGCTTAGGCACTGAAGCTTTCTTT	CASSLGTEAFF
TRBV11-2	-	TRBJ2-2	-	TGTGCCAGCAGCTTAGACTCGGACATATTTAGCACCGGGGAGCTGTTTTTT	CASSLDSDIFSTGELFF
TRBV10-3	-	TRBJ2-2	TRBD1	TGTGCCATCAGTCCGGGACAGGGGGTCACCGGGGAGCTGTTTTTT	CAISPGQGVTGELFF
TRBV4-2	-	TRBJ1-1	-	TGTGCCAGCAGCTTGCTACAACGGAACACTGAAGCTTTCTTT	CASSLLQRNTEAFF
TRBV15	-	TRBJ1-1	-	TGTGCCACCAGCAGAGATGCCGCCGCGGGAGGGTTTGGGATCACTGAAGCTTTCTTT	CATSRDAAAGGFGITEAFF
TRBV11-2	few	TRBJ1-1	TRBD1	TGTGCCAGCAGCTCCCGACGGACAGGAACAGTGAACACTGAAGCTTTCTTT	CASSSRRTGTVNTEAFF
TRBV7-3	few	TRBJ2-3	TRBD1	TGTGCCAGCAGCTCGCGGGACAGGGGGAACACAGATACGCAGTATTTT	CASSSRDRGNTDTQYF
TRBV5-6	-	TRBJ1-4	-	TGTGCCAGCAGCCTGGAGGTTAATGAAAAACTGTTTTTT	CASSLEVNEKLFF
TRBV7-8	few	TRBJ1-5	TRBD1	TGTGCCAGCAGCCCGTCAGGGGGCTCCTTTAGCAATCAGCCCCAGCATTTT	CASSPSGGSFSNQPQHF
TRBV29-1	once	TRBJ2-3	TRBD1	TGCAGCGTTGAAGGTGACAGGGAAAGCACAGATACGCAGTATTTT	CSVEGDRESTDTQYF
TRBV19	-	TRBJ2-7	TRBD2	TGTGCCAGTAGACTAGCGAGCTCCTACGAGCAGTACTTC	CASRLASSYEQYF
TRBV7-9	-	TRBJ2-2	TRBD2	TGTGCCAGCAGCCCGGGACTAGCGGGAGAGACCGGGGAGCTGTTTTTT	CASSPGLAGETGELFF
TRBV9	-	TRBJ2-5	-	TGTGCCAGCAGCGTAGTTGGGACGGGGAGCGGGACCCAGTACTTC	CASSVVGTGSGTQYF
TRBV6-1	-	TRBJ1-5	-	TGTGCCAGCAGGGACGGGGGGGGAAGCAATCAGCCCCAGCATTTT	CASRDGGGSNQPQHF
TRBV5-4	-	TRBJ2-3	-	TGTGCCAGCAGCCCCCGAGGCGCTAGCACAGATACGCAGTATTTT	CASSPRGASTDTQYF
TRBV6-1	-	TRBJ1-2	TRBD1	TGTGCCAGCAGTTTACAGGGGTCGAATGGCTACACCTTC	CASSLQGSNGYTF
TRBV19	-	TRBJ2-1	-	TGTGCCAGTAGTATACGGGACAAAGAGCAGTTCTTC	CASSIRDKEQFF
TRBV5-1	few	TRBJ2-2	-	TGCGCCAGCAGCTTGGGACAGAACACCGGGGAGCTGTTTTTT	CASSLGQNTGELFF
TRBV5-1	-	TRBJ2-1	TRBD1	TGCGCCAGCAGCACAGGACAGGGGGCTAATGAGCAGTTCTTC	CASSTGQGANEQFF
TRBV7-8	-	TRBJ2-7	TRBD2	TGTGCCAGCAGCTCCTCAGCGGGAGCTCAGTACGAGCAGTACTTC	CASSSSAGAQYEQYF
TRBV5-1	-	TRBJ1-1	-	TGCGCCAGCAGCTTGTCGTTGCCGAGCACTGAAGCTTTCTTT	CASSLSLPSTEAFF
TRBV28	-	TRBJ2-1	-	TGTGCCAGCACGGGGCCGGCGAGCTCCTACAATGAGCAGTTCTTC	CASTGPASSYNEQFF
TRBV5-6	-	TRBJ1-4	TRBD1	TGTGCCAGCAGCTTGTATACAGGGGAACAAGAAAAACTGTTTTTT	CASSLYTGEQEKLFF